This T cell receptor beta chain was profiled in a study of identifying expanded T cells in peripheral blood. General observations from the study: Variance in clone template counts between two-week samples significantly increased with total template count across all healthy donors.

On this clone itself: What it recognizes is unknown.

Generated by immunoSEQ multiplex PCR, the TCRdb table keeps only in-frame clones and is missing some. The table has roughly 100,000 clones, approximately 88% seen once. This CDR3 region has 13 residues. The V end was cut by 2 bases, the J end by 9 bases, with 13 bases between. Germline V gene sequence: CDR1 SGHVS, CDR2 FNYEAQ. Healthy donors had no documented immune events, such as infections, while sampled. Sequenced material: blood. The sequence came from a person between 18 and 70 years old in good health. The chain uses TRBV7-6 and TRBJ2-5, with D tentatively TRBD2 (5 bases). The CDR3 reads CASSLSQAGAQYF. The CDR3 bases are TGTGCCAGCAGCTTAAGCCAGGCCGGGGCCCAGTACTTC.